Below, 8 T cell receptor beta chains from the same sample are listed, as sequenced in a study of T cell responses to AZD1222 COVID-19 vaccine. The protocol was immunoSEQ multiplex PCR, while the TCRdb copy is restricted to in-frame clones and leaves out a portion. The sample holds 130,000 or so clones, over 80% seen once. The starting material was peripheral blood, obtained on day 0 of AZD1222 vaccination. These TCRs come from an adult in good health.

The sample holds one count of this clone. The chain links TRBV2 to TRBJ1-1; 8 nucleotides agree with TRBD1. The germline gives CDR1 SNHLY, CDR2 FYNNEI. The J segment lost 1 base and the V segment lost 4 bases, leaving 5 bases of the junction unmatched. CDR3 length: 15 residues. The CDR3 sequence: CASSGRGQRNTEAFF. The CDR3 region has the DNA TGTGCCAGCAGTGGCAGGGGGCAGAGGAACACTGAAGCTTTCTTT.

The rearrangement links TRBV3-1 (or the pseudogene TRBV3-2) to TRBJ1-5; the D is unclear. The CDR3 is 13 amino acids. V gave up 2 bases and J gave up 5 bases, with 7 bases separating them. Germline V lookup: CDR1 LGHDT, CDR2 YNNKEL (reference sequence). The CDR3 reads CASSQWVDQPQHF. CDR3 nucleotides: TGTGCCAGCAGCCAATGGGTCGATCAGCCCCAGCATTTT.

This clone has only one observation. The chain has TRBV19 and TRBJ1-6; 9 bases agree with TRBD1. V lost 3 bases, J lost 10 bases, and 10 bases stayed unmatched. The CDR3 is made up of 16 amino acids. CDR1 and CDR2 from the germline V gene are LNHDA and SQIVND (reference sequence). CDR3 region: CASSMKNRGRDSPLHF. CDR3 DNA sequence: TGTGCCAGTAGTATGAAGAACAGGGGGCGCGACTCACCCCTCCACTTT.

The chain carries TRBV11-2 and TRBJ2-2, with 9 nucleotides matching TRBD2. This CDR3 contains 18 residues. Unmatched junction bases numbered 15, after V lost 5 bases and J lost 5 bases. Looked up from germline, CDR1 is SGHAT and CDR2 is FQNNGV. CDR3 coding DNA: TGTGCCAGCAGCCCCCGGGTAGCGGGAGAAATTAAGACCGGGGAGCTGTTTTTT. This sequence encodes CASSPRVAGEIKTGELFF.

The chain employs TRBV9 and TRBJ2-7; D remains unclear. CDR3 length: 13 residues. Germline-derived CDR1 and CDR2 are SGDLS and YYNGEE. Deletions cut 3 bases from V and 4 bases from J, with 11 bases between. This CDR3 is CASSAGPGYEQYF. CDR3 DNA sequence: TGTGCCAGCAGCGCCGGGCCCGGGTACGAGCAGTACTTC.

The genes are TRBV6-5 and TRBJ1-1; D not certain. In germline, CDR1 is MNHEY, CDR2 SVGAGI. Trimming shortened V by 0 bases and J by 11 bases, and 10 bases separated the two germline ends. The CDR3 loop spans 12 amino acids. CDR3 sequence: CASSYSPGNAFF. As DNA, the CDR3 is TGTGCCAGCAGTTACTCGCCGGGGAATGCTTTCTTT.

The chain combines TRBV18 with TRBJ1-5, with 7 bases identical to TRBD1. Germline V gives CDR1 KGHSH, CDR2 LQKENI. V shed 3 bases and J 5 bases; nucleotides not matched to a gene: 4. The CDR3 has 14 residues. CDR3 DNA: TGTGCCAGCTCACCTTTAGACAGGGATCAGCCCCAGCATTTT. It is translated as CASSPLDRDQPQHF. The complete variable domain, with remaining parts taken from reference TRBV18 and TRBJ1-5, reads NAGVMQNPRHLVRRRGQEARLRCSPMKGHSHVYWYRQLPEEGLKFMVYLQKENIIDESGMPKERFSAEFPKEGPSILRIQQVVRGDSAAYFCASSPLDRDQPQHFGDGTRLSIL.

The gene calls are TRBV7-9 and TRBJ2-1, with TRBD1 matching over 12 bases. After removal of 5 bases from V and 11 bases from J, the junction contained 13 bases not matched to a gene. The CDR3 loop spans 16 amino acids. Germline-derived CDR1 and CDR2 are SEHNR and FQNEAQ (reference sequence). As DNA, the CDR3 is TGTGCCAGCAGCCCTAGGGACAGGGGGCCCTACCCACAGCAGTTCTTC. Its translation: CASSPRDRGPYPQQFF.